This TCR beta chain was profiled in a study of blood T cell repertoires in COVID-19 (dated by TCRdb to about 2020). For the study in its entirety: Recovered participants in ImmuneRACE Cohort 3 were defined as having two consecutive negative NP/OP PCR tests, clearance from a healthcare professional, or resolution of symptoms. Collaborator samples came from the United States, Italy and Spain and covered acute and convalescent phases of COVID-19. The material from the prospective study consisted of cDNA or gDNA derived from T cells, B-cell-depleted T cells, or PBMCs. The dataset comprised deeply sampled blood TCRbeta repertoires from subjects exposed to, actively infected with, or recovered from COVID-19. A freely available public database, intended as a resource for researchers studying the immune response to SARS-CoV-2, is where the repertoires were released. The samples were drawn from two sources: the first 160 participants of the ongoing ImmuneRACE study, and over 1,000 subjects contributed by 6 global collaborators. The sample metadata nearly always contained a de-identified subject ID, COVID-19 status, age in years and sex. Where available, HLA class I and class II types were obtained from metadata supplied by the sample provider rather than from assay-based typing.

Concerning this clone: The antigen it binds to is not known. No base quality information exists; no much larger clone differs at one position.

What the research found in general, with its limitations: Clinical and demographic metadata were provided uncurated, with the amount varying by source and participant.

The CDR3 goes from the cysteine to the phenylalanine over 16 residues. Just CDR3 DNA is preserved here, 48 bases in frame from base 1. Trimming costs V 6 bases and J 2 bases, and their ends lie 19 bases apart. Sequences MDHEN (CDR1) and SYDVKM (CDR2) are obtained from the germline V gene. Participants in the prospective study were aged roughly 18 to 100 years, lived in some 24 United States geographic areas, and enrolled through a virtual design. Cohort assignment in the prospective study relied on participant-reported clinical history from a screening survey and a study questionnaire. In the prospective study, mobile phlebotomists collected whole blood, serum and a nasopharyngeal or oropharyngeal swab from each participant. Participants in the prospective study had the option to provide additional blood draws and questionnaires over a roughly 2-month period. Prospective study blood samples were shipped either frozen or at room temperature before DNA extraction.

TCRbeta CDR3 regions were amplified from genomic DNA using the immunoSEQ Assay, a bias-controlled multiplex PCR. Per the original workflow: The number of nucleated cells in each sample was estimated by amplification of reference gene primers within the assay. To quantify the absolute abundance of each unique TCRbeta CDR3 rearrangement, sequence reads were collapsed and filtered. For each sample, productive Simpson clonality was calculated as the square root of Simpson's diversity index over productive rearrangements. TCRdb mirrors the immuneACCESS table, restricted to in-frame sequences. Some clones are absent from its copies; in checked studies, under half trace to an unresolved V gene, and the reason for the others is unknown. Clone size and the V and J calls come from that table; the DNA yielded D and trimming. The sample records some 300,000 clones, 88% of which are singletons. The ten biggest clones cover approximately 2% of the sample.

Sequencing was done on a sample of PBMCs or T cells enriched from blood (not recorded which). The sequence came from a woman in her sixties or seventies in a cohort exposed to, infected with or recovered from COVID-19 (not recorded which). Recombination joined TRBV28 with TRBJ1-2; TRBD1 is a possible D gene, resting on 6 matching bases. DNA sequence: TGTGCCAGCAGGCAAGTTACCGGGACACGAAACTATGGCTACACCTTC. It specifies CASRQVTGTRNYGYTF.